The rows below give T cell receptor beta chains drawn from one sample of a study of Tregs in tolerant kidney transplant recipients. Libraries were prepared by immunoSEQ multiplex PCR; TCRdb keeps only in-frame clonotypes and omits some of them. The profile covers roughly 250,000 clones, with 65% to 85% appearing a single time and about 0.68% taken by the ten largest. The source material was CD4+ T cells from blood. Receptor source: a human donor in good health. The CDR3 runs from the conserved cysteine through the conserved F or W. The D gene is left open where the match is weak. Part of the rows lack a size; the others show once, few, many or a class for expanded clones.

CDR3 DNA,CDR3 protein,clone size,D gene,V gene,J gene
TGTGCCAGCAGCTTAGTGGGCGGTACTAACTATGGCTACACCTTC,CASSLVGGTNYGYTF,.,.,TRBV7-2,TRBJ1-2
TGTGCCAGCTCACCGGCCCCGGGGCATGAGCAGTTCTTC,CASSPAPGHEQFF,.,.,TRBV18,TRBJ2-1
TGTGCCAGCAGCTCACAAAGACAGGGGTACGGGGCCAACGTCCTGACTTTC,CASSSQRQGYGANVLTF,.,TRBD1,TRBV7-9,TRBJ2-6
TGCGCCAGCAGCCCCGGGACAGGGGATCGCAATGAGCAGTTCTTC,CASSPGTGDRNEQFF,.,TRBD1,TRBV5-1,TRBJ2-1
TGCAGCGCCAGAGACAGGAGCTCCTACAATGAGCAGTTCTTC,CSARDRSSYNEQFF,.,.,TRBV29-1,TRBJ2-1
TGTGCCAGCAGCGTCCAGACAGGGGCTAACTATGGCTACACCTTC,CASSVQTGANYGYTF,.,TRBD1,TRBV9,TRBJ1-2
TGTGCCAGCAGCCCCCTAGGGCGGGAGACCCAGTACTTC,CASSPLGRETQYF,.,.,TRBV11-3,TRBJ2-5
TGTGCCATCAGTGCGGGGGCCCGGGGGCAGGGCTACACCTTC,CAISAGARGQGYTF,.,.,TRBV10-3,TRBJ1-2
TGTGCCAGCAGTTACGGGGGGGCGCGGAGTGAAGCTTTCTTT,CASSYGGARSEAFF,.,.,TRBV6-5,TRBJ1-1
TGTGCCAGCAGTTACTCACAGGGGCCGCCTTTCTATGGCTACACCTTC,CASSYSQGPPFYGYTF,.,TRBD1,TRBV6-5,TRBJ1-2
TGTGCCAGCATCCCAACGGGGGGCGTGGAAAGGACCCAGTACTTC,CASIPTGGVERTQYF,few,.,TRBV6-5,TRBJ2-5
TGTGCCAGCAGGATAGCGGGGGCGACCGCTGGGGCCAACGTCCTGACTTTC,CASRIAGATAGANVLTF,.,TRBD2,TRBV27,TRBJ2-6
TGTGCCAGCAGCGCTCTATACGGAGATACGCAGTATTTT,CASSALYGDTQYF,once,.,TRBV7-2,TRBJ2-3
TGTGCCAGCAGCCAGTTTTTTAAGGGAGGCTCCTACGAGCAGTACTTC,CASSQFFKGGSYEQYF,.,.,TRBV7-2,TRBJ2-7
TGTGCCAGCAGCCAAGATTGGCGGTACGAGCAGTACTTC,CASSQDWRYEQYF,.,.,TRBV14,TRBJ2-7
TGTGCCAGCAGCGCCCAAGGACAGGGGGCTAATCAGCCCCAGCATTTT,CASSAQGQGANQPQHF,.,TRBD1,TRBV7-9,TRBJ1-5
TGTGCCAGCAGCCAAGAGGGACTAGCGGGAGCGGGGGCCGAGCAGTACTTC,CASSQEGLAGAGAEQYF,.,TRBD2,TRBV4-2,TRBJ2-7
TGTGCCAGTAGTATAGCCGCCAGGGACTATGGCTACACCTTC,CASSIAARDYGYTF,.,.,TRBV19,TRBJ1-2
TGTGCCAGCAGCTTGGCCAACTCCTATAATTCACCCCCCCACTTT,CASSLANSYNSPPHF,.,.,TRBV5-4,TRBJ1-6
TGCGCCAGCAGCCCCCGGACAGGCTCCTACAATGAGCAGTTCTTC,CASSPRTGSYNEQFF,.,TRBD1,TRBV5-1,TRBJ2-1
TGTGCCAGCATTAGGGACATCTATAGCAATCAGCCCCAGCATTTT,CASIRDIYSNQPQHF,.,.,TRBV6-1,TRBJ1-5
TGTGCCTGGAGGAATCAGCCCCAGCATTTT,CAWRNQPQHF,.,.,TRBV30,TRBJ1-5
TGTGCCAGCAGTTACGCGGGAGGGGGATACGAGCAGTACTTC,CASSYAGGGYEQYF,.,TRBD2,TRBV6-5,TRBJ2-7
TGTGCCAGCAGACACCTAGCGGGGTCCTACGAGCAGTACTTC,CASRHLAGSYEQYF,.,TRBD2,TRBV11-2,TRBJ2-7
TGTGCCAGCAGTTCCCCGGGACAGAACACCGGGGAGCTGTTTTTT,CASSSPGQNTGELFF,.,.,TRBV6-5,TRBJ2-2
TGTGCCAGCAGCTTGGTTGATAGCGGGAGTACTAGCACAGATACGCAGTATTTT,CASSLVDSGSTSTDTQYF,.,TRBD2,TRBV5-4,TRBJ2-3
TGTGCCAGCAGAACCGGGCCTTCCTATGGCTACACCTTC,CASRTGPSYGYTF,.,.,TRBV6-6,TRBJ1-2
TGCGCCAGCAGCCAAGATGGAGCGGGAGGAGTGACGCAGTATTTT,CASSQDGAGGVTQYF,.,TRBD2,TRBV4-1,TRBJ2-3
TGTGCCATCAGTGAGCTGGCCGAGACCGGGGAGCTGTTTTTT,CAISELAETGELFF,.,.,TRBV10-3,TRBJ2-2
TGTGCCAGCAGCTTAGGACAGGGGAACTATGGCTACACCTTC,CASSLGQGNYGYTF,once,TRBD1,TRBV7-2,TRBJ1-2
TGTGCCAGAATCACGACCAAAACTAATGAAAAACTGTTTTTT,CARITTKTNEKLFF,.,.,TRBV5-3,TRBJ1-4
TGTGCCAGCAGCCAGGGGCAGGCTATAATCTCTGGGGCCAACGTCCTGACTTTC,CASSQGQAIISGANVLTF,.,.,TRBV4-2,TRBJ2-6
TGCGCCAGCAGAGAACTAGCAGATACGCAGTATTTT,CASRELADTQYF,.,.,TRBV5-1,TRBJ2-3
TGTGCCAGCAGCCTCGTCCCCTACGAGCAGTACTTC,CASSLVPYEQYF,.,.,TRBV7-9,TRBJ2-7
TGTGCCAGCATTATAAGGACAGGGGTACCCGGGGAGCTGTTTTTT,CASIIRTGVPGELFF,.,TRBD1,TRBV6-1,TRBJ2-2
TGTGCCACCAGCAGAGATCCCCGGGAACGCACAGATACGCAGTATTTT,CATSRDPRERTDTQYF,.,.,TRBV15,TRBJ2-3
TGTGCCAGCAGCCCACGACAGGGAGCGTTAGCCGGGGAGCTGTTTTTT,CASSPRQGALAGELFF,.,TRBD1,TRBV11-3,TRBJ2-2
TGTGCCAGCAGCCACCTACTAGGGAGAGGGGACAATGAGCAGTTCTTC,CASSHLLGRGDNEQFF,.,.,TRBV11-1,TRBJ2-1
TGTGCCAGCAGCCCACCCCTCGCACACAATGAGCAGTTCTTC,CASSPPLAHNEQFF,.,.,TRBV7-3,TRBJ2-1
TGCGCCAGCAGCTTAAGCGGGGGGGCCAAAGATACGCAGTATTTT,CASSLSGGAKDTQYF,.,TRBD2,TRBV5-1,TRBJ2-3
TGCGCCAGCAGCGCAGCGGGGGGCCGGGTTTCAAAGACCCAGTACTTC,CASSAAGGRVSKTQYF,.,TRBD2,TRBV5-1,TRBJ2-5
TGTGCCAGCTCAAACCTTGGGGCGAGAGATAATTCACCCCTCCACTTT,CASSNLGARDNSPLHF,.,.,TRBV18,TRBJ1-6
TGTGCCAGCAGCTTAGGGTCGACTAGCGGGGGGATTGATACGCAGTATTTT,CASSLGSTSGGIDTQYF,.,TRBD2,TRBV7-2,TRBJ2-3
TGTGCCAGCAGGGACAGGGGTATGAACACTGAAGCTTTCTTT,CASRDRGMNTEAFF,.,TRBD1,TRBV2,TRBJ1-1
TGTGCCAGCAGCTTACGGGACAGCTATGGCTACACCTTC,CASSLRDSYGYTF,.,TRBD1,TRBV7-8,TRBJ1-2
TGTGCCACGACACCTAAAATATCCTACAATGAGCAGTTCTTC,CATTPKISYNEQFF,.,.,TRBV19,TRBJ2-1